A selection of T cell receptor beta chains follows, all from one sample in a study of vaccination and CD4 T cells after COVID-19. No antigen is known for these receptors. From the PCR reads, TCRdb called clonotypes with MiXCR, one entry per CDR3 protein. The table includes fewer than 9,000 distinct CDR3 sequences, roughly 70% detected once. Sequencing used CD4+ T cells from blood, cultured in vitro. The receptor source for this set is a human donor who had recovered from COVID-19. Both conserved end residues are part of each CDR3.

v_gene	j_gene	CDR3aa
TRBV4-1	TRBJ1-2	CASSQGAGAGGYTF
TRBV7-8	TRBJ2-3	CASSVGRDTQYF
TRBV27	TRBJ2-7	CASSSRTGASYEQYF
TRBV7-2	TRBJ2-5	CASSFYSSKETQYF
TRBV5-1	TRBJ2-3	CASRVQGAGDTQYF
TRBV7-2	TRBJ1-5	CASSPGGGALRQPQHF
TRBV20-1	TRBJ1-1	CSAQDRDTEAFF
TRBV7-2	TRBJ1-1	CASSPFPRQGLVTEAFF
TRBV20-1	TRBJ1-5	CSASVGGQRDQPQHF
TRBV28	TRBJ1-5	CASSSLGQGSWNQPQHF
TRBV6-1	TRBJ2-2	CAIRLAGNTGELFF
TRBV7-8	TRBJ1-5	CASSLEGRGYGRNQPQHF
TRBV6-2/TRBV6-3	TRBJ1-6	CASRPTGQHNSPLHF
TRBV4-2	TRBJ2-2	CASSLPSGRRAGELFF
TRBV18	TRBJ1-2	CASSPTNYGYTF
TRBV5-4	TRBJ2-1	CASSYPIAGSSYNEQFF
TRBV12-3/TRBV12-4	TRBJ2-5	CASSPGLQETQYF
TRBV29-1	TRBJ1-5	CSVVLNPEGNQPQHF
TRBV6-2/TRBV6-3	TRBJ1-5	CASIPNSGGNQPQHF
TRBV6-1	TRBJ2-7	CATVDLWSPYEQYF
TRBV24-1	TRBJ2-1	CATSDFGRGGNEQFF
TRBV6-5	TRBJ1-6	CASSYGRMNSPLHF
TRBV19	TRBJ1-2	CASSLYVPDYGYTF
TRBV20-1	TRBJ2-7	CSALGQSYEQYF
TRBV19	TRBJ1-2	CASSMRGYGYTF
TRBV7-2	TRBJ1-5	CASSSQGSNQPQHF
TRBV5-6	TRBJ2-2	CASSFGRLTGELFF
TRBV5-5	TRBJ1-4	CASSLARLGEKLFF
TRBV7-2	TRBJ1-6	CASSWTDRDNSPLHF
TRBV30	TRBJ2-2	CAWSRRPPGELFF
TRBV15	TRBJ2-2	CATSSGQGNTGELFF
TRBV27	TRBJ2-7	CASRLGAGRSYEQYF
TRBV20-1	TRBJ1-5	CSARPRTGGNQPQHF
TRBV20-1	TRBJ1-1	CSARPPQGSSTEAFF
TRBV27	TRBJ2-1	CASTPRGWRNNEQFF
TRBV11-1	TRBJ1-6	CASSLGHIAASPLHF
TRBV7-2	TRBJ2-7	CASSNPALAFTYEQYF
TRBV20-1	TRBJ1-1	CSAKFSPTNYWWTEAFF
TRBV25-1	TRBJ1-5	CASSVTGDGPQHF
TRBV6-1	TRBJ1-3	CASSDRATGNTIYF
TRBV27	TRBJ1-6	CASSSQQGSSYNSPLHF
TRBV28	TRBJ1-2	CASSFPGATGYGYTF